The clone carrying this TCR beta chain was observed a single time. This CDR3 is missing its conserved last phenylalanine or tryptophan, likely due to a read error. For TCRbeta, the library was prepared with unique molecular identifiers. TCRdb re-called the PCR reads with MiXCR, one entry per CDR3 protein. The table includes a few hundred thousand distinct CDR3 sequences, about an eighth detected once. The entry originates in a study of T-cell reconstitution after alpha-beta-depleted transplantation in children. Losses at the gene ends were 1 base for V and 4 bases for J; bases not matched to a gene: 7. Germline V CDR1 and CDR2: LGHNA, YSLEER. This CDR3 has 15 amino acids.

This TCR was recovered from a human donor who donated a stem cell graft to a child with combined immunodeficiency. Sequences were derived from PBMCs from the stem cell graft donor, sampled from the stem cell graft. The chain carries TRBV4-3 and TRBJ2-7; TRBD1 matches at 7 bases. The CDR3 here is CASSQGVDRQYEQYY. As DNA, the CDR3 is TGCGCCAGCAGCCAAGGGGTGGACAGGCAATACGAGCAGTACTAC.